These T cell receptor beta chains were read from a single sample in a study of technical replicates of blood from a handful of donors. The protocol was immunoSEQ multiplex PCR, while the TCRdb copy is restricted to in-frame clones and leaves out a portion. Of 35,000 to 50,000 clones listed, roughly 96% are singletons. Sequences were obtained from T cells isolated from PBMCs. These receptors came from a human donor in good health. The CDR3 runs from the conserved cysteine through the conserved F or W. Each record gives: J gene, V gene, CDR3 length, CDR3 protein.

TRBJ2-5	TRBV18	14	CASSPPAGVETQYF
TRBJ2-1	TRBV4-3	14	CASSLLAGDNEQFF
TRBJ2-7	TRBV9	12	CASSATDYEQYF
TRBJ1-1	TRBV5-1	14	CASSLRPDIREAFF
TRBJ1-5	TRBV28	14	CASSPGTGDQPQHF
TRBJ2-5	TRBV7-2	16	CASSLGMVAGQETQYF
TRBJ1-1	TRBV29-1	13	CSVGTVSGAEAFF
TRBJ1-1	TRBV13	13	CASSFTGNTEAFF
TRBJ1-2	TRBV14	15	CASSQVTGEVYGYTF
TRBJ2-1	TRBV4-3	14	CASSQDHFSNEQFF
TRBJ1-5	TRBV15	15	CATSRDPESNQPQHF
TRBJ1-1	TRBV10-3	15	CAISESGGRDTEAFF
TRBJ2-7	TRBV6-1	13	CASRLDSNYEQYF
TRBJ1-1	TRBV9	14	CASSVEGGGQEAFF
TRBJ2-7	TRBV11-2	15	CASSFLSGRQYEQYF
TRBJ2-7	TRBV6-5	14	CASSPRDTFYEQYF
TRBJ1-1	TRBV10-3	18	CAIRPTGAGYRRDTEAFF
TRBJ2-5	TRBV5-6	14	CASSSTGVQQTQYF
TRBJ2-7	TRBV10-3	14	CAISGTSLGYEQYF
TRBJ2-7	TRBV11-2	14	CASSLDDSYYEQYF
TRBJ1-1	TRBV29-1	13	CSVAGRLGTEAFF
TRBJ2-7	TRBV5-1	13	CASRRTGRNEQYF
TRBJ2-6	TRBV19	18	CASSHHSMAISGANVLTF
TRBJ2-2	TRBV29-1	12	CSVPQGAGELFF
TRBJ2-7	TRBV29-1	12	CSVRHSIYEQYF
TRBJ1-2	TRBV9	15	CASSVATNAHYGYTF
TRBJ1-1	TRBV29-1	11	CSGRENTEAFF
TRBJ1-1	TRBV18	15	CASSPGGTVNTEAFF
TRBJ1-1	TRBV5-1	14	CASSSRGPNTEAFF
TRBJ2-1	TRBV6-1	15	CASSDNFPGNNEQFF
TRBJ1-3	TRBV28	17	CASSPSQGTISGNTIYF
TRBJ1-3	TRBV19	16	CASSMSGGAVGNTIYF
TRBJ1-1	TRBV5-4	15	CASSPGTGMNAEAFF
TRBJ2-7	TRBV11-3	14	CASSVQGISYEQYF
TRBJ1-1	TRBV7-3	15	CASSVYGGSGTEAFF
TRBJ2-2	TRBV29-1	20	CSVEFPPGTANNFGSGELFF
TRBJ1-2	TRBV6-5	13	CASSYSKGVGYTF
TRBJ2-3	TRBV7-9	18	CASSATPGLAEPTDTQYF
TRBJ1-2	TRBV5-6	14	CASSVGGAVYGYTF
TRBJ2-2	TRBV25-1	14	CASSERFGPGELFF
TRBJ2-6	TRBV30	17	CACFDPRGSSGANVLTF
TRBJ2-1	TRBV29-1	15	CSAEGGRAGYNEQFF
TRBJ2-3	TRBV10-2	14	CASGGQGLADTQYF
TRBJ1-1	TRBV10-3	13	CAISENRGTEAFF
TRBJ2-3	TRBV7-2	19	CASSLSGGGLAGVTDTQYF
TRBJ1-1	TRBV7-8	17	CASTTFVDRAMDTEAFF
TRBJ2-3	TRBV6-5	15	CASSQSSGHTDTQYF
TRBJ1-1	TRBV4-3	15	CASSQSTGAGTEAFF
TRBJ1-1	TRBV30	12	CAWSVAVTEAFF
TRBJ1-4	TRBV4-2	14	CASSPWGVDEKLFF
TRBJ2-2	TRBV7-3	16	CASSLGLAGGTGELFF